One sample yielded the 23 T cell receptor beta chains listed below, sequenced in a study of technical replicates of blood from a few donors. Assay: immunoSEQ multiplex PCR; the TCRdb copy retains only in-frame clones and omits some. The data show about 82,000 clones, around 96% seen once. The sample consisted of T cells isolated from PBMCs. Source of these receptors: a human donor in good health.

The gene calls are TRBV7-2 and TRBJ2-1; 7 bases align to TRBD1. CDR3 length equals 16 residues. CDR1 is SGHTA, CDR2 FQGNSA, per germline. Trimming took 6 bases from V and 3 from J; bases not matched to a gene: 11. CDR3 DNA: TGTGCCAGCAGATCTACAGGGGTCAACATCTACAATGAGCAGTTCTTC. Residues: CASRSTGVNIYNEQFF.

V and J are TRBV6-4 and TRBJ1-1; D may be TRBD1 (6 bases). Germline V CDR1 and CDR2: MRHNA, SNTAGT. V was trimmed by 4 bases and J by 8 bases, leaving 14 bases between them. The CDR3 totals 13 residues. CDR3 DNA sequence: TGTGCCAGCAGTGTGACAGGTCAGGGGGAAGCTTTCTTT. Its translation: CASSVTGQGEAFF.

This chain links TRBV19 with TRBJ2-1, with D tentatively TRBD1 (5 bases). In germline, CDR1 is LNHDA, CDR2 SQIVND (reference sequence). CDR3 size: 16 residues. Trimming removed 3 bases at V and 4 bases at J, with 16 bases between. CDR3 bases: TGTGCCAGTAGTATCGAGAGCGTGAACAGGTACAATGAGCAGTTCTTC. Translated, it gives CASSIESVNRYNEQFF.

V is TRBV6-1 and J is TRBJ2-7, with no clear D. V was trimmed by 0 bases and J by 4 bases, leaving 4 bases between them. This CDR3 spans 12 amino acids. Germline CDR1 and CDR2: MNHNS and SASEGT. DNA for the CDR3: TGTGCCAGCAGTGAAGCCAGTTACGAGCAGTACTTC. Residues: CASSEASYEQYF.

The chain recombines TRBV19 with TRBJ2-7; D is possibly TRBD1 (5 bases). The V and J ends lost 4 bases and 2 bases respectively, with 12 bases between them. CDR3 length: 14 amino acids. In germline, CDR1 is LNHDA, CDR2 SQIVND (reference sequence). CDR3: CASSTGQAPYEQYF. In nucleotides, the CDR3 is TGTGCCAGTAGTACAGGACAAGCACCCTACGAGCAGTACTTC.

This chain links TRBV9 with TRBJ2-3; 8 bases fit TRBD2. J gave up 0 bases and V 0 bases, and 0 bases lay outside the gene matches. Germline values: CDR1 SGDLS, CDR2 YYNGEE. This CDR3 is built from 15 residues. The CDR3, as DNA: TGTGCCAGCAGCGTAGTAGCGGGAAGCACAGATACGCAGTATTTT. This sequence encodes CASSVVAGSTDTQYF. Variable domain in full (rest from reference TRBV9 and TRBJ2-3): DSGVTQTPKHLITATGQRVTLRCSPRSGDLSVYWYQQSLDQGLQFLIQYYNGEERAKGNILERFSAQQFPDLHSELNLSSLELGDSALYFCASSVVAGSTDTQYFGPGTRLTVL.

A single count supports this clone. This chain links TRBV28 with TRBJ1-5; possible D gene TRBD1, 6 bases. The length of the CDR3 is 14 residues. Trimming took off 10 bases at V and 4 bases at J, with 17 bases between the two ends. Germline lookup yields CDR1 MDHEN and CDR2 SYDVKM. The CDR3 region is CATFRDKSNQPQHF. The CDR3 nucleotides read TGTGCCACCTTCCGGGACAAATCGAATCAGCCCCAGCATTTT.

The chain combines TRBV11-2 with TRBJ2-7, with TRBD1 as a possible D gene (6 bases). CDR1 and CDR2 (germline): SGHAT, FQNNGV. The V and J ends lost 4 bases and 5 bases respectively, with 12 bases between them. The CDR3 is 13 amino acids. The CDR3 DNA is TGTGCCAGCAGCTGGATGGACAGAAACGAGCAGTACTTC. Translation: CASSWMDRNEQYF.

DNA for the CDR3: TGTGCCGTTCACGGGACTAGCGGGAGCCCCGGGGAGCTGTTTTTT. Its protein is CAVHGTSGSPGELFF. This rearrangement joins TRBV6-5 to TRBJ2-2, with 14 nucleotides matching TRBD2. Germline V gene lookup returns CDR1 MNHEY and CDR2 SVGAGI. The CDR3 is made up of 15 amino acids. J lost 6 bases, V lost 11 bases, and 8 bases had no gene match.

The rearrangement links TRBV6-1 to TRBJ2-7; possibly TRBD2 for D (6 bases). CDR3 size: 13 residues. Germline lookup yields CDR1 MNHNS and CDR2 SASEGT. Trimming shortened V by 1 base and J by 3 bases, and 7 bases separated the two germline ends. The CDR3 nucleotides are TGTGCCAGCAGTGAAGAGCGGGTCTACGAGCAGTACTTC. Protein sequence: CASSEERVYEQYF.

V and J are TRBV28 and TRBJ1-1; D is possibly TRBD1 (6 bases). CDR1 is MDHEN and CDR2 is SYDVKM in the germline V gene. This CDR3 comprises 13 residues. The V end lost 8 bases, the J end lost 4 bases, and 14 bases lay between the germline ends. The CDR3 DNA sequence: TGTGCCAGCGAGGAACAGGGAAGCACTGAAGCTTTCTTT. Protein product: CASEEQGSTEAFF.

The rearrangement uses TRBV29-1 and TRBJ2-7; D unclear. Trimming cost V 2 bases and J 1 base, with 12 bases left between them. Germline V gives CDR1 SQVTM, CDR2 ANQGSEA. The CDR3 has 14 residues. DNA for the CDR3: TGCAGCGTTGAACCCTCCAGTGCATCCTACGAGCAGTACTTC. Encoded protein: CSVEPSSASYEQYF.

The chain links TRBV5-4 to TRBJ1-5; tentatively, D is TRBD1 (6 bases). Trimming stripped 0 bases from V and 5 bases from J, with 6 bases between. The CDR3 has 13 amino acids. Germline values: CDR1 SGHNT, CDR2 YYREEE (reference sequence). The CDR3 is CASSLAGDQPQHF. DNA for the CDR3: TGTGCCAGCAGCTTGGCAGGGGATCAGCCCCAGCATTTT. The variable domain in full, with the rest retrieved from reference TRBV5-4 and TRBJ1-5, is ETGVTQSPTHLIKTRGQQVTLRCSSQSGHNTVSWYQQALGQGPQFIFQYYREEENGRGNFPPRFSGLQFPNYSSELNVNALELDDSALYLCASSLAGDQPQHFGDGTRLSIL.

The V gene is TRBV7-9, the J gene TRBJ2-7; no clear D gene. Trimming left V 7 bases short and J 0 bases short, with 19 bases between. CDR3 length equals 16 residues. The germline V gene encodes CDR1 SEHNR and CDR2 FQNEAQ (reference sequence). The CDR3 DNA follows: TGTGCCAGCACCCCCTTCTTGACGGAGTTCTCCTACGAGCAGTACTTC. Amino acids: CASTPFLTEFSYEQYF.

The chain employs TRBV27 and TRBJ2-1; TRBD2 agrees at 8 bases. The junction had 6 bases not matched to a gene; V was cut back by 2 bases and J by 3 bases. The CDR3 covers 16 residues. Germline lookup yields CDR1 MNHEY and CDR2 SMNVEV (reference sequence). CDR3: CASSLTAGERYNEQFF. CDR3 nucleotides: TGTGCCAGCAGTTTAACAGCGGGAGAACGCTACAATGAGCAGTTCTTC.

The rearrangement joins TRBV6-4 to TRBJ2-1; D gene uncertain. This CDR3 has 15 residues. V dropped 0 bases and J dropped 4 bases, with 10 bases sitting between them. Germline lookup yields CDR1 MRHNA and CDR2 SNTAGT. The chain's CDR3 is CASSDSSERYNEQFF. The CDR3 DNA reads as TGTGCCAGCAGTGACTCATCGGAGCGTTACAATGAGCAGTTCTTC.

The chain combines TRBV11-2 with TRBJ2-3, with D perhaps matching TRBD2 (6 bases). CDR1 and CDR2 (germline): SGHAT, FQNNGV. The CDR3 contains 12 residues. The germline V and J ends were trimmed by 5 bases and 15 bases, with 18 bases remaining between them. CDR3 DNA: TGTGCCAGCAGCCCCGGGGGAGAGCGCTTCTATTTT. It encodes CASSPGGERFYF.

This clone occurred once. The rearrangement joins TRBV29-1 to TRBJ1-3, with D possibly TRBD1 on 5 matching bases. Germline V gene sequence: CDR1 SQVTM, CDR2 ANQGSEA. The CDR3 loop spans 11 amino acids. In nucleotides, the CDR3 is TGCGCAGGGAACTCTGGAAACACCATATATTTT. Translating it yields CAGNSGNTIYF.

The J gene is TRBJ2-3, the V gene TRBV14; D might be TRBD2 (6 bases). V gave up 4 bases and J gave up 5 bases, with 25 bases separating them. This CDR3 has 18 amino acids. Looked up from germline, CDR1 is SGHDN and CDR2 is FVKESK. The CDR3 loop is CASSPYLLRDLFGDTQYF. In DNA form, the CDR3 reads TGTGCCAGCAGCCCCTATCTCCTCCGGGACTTGTTCGGAGATACGCAGTATTTT.

The CDR3 DNA reads TGTGCCAGCAGCTTAGTCATAGATACGCAGTATTTT. Translation gives CASSLVIDTQYF. This chain links TRBV7-9 with TRBJ2-3, with D unresolved. CDR1 and CDR2 (germline): SEHNR, FQNEAQ (reference sequence). V lost 1 base to trimming and J lost 5 bases, with 4 bases between them. The CDR3 loop spans 12 amino acids.

V usage is TRBV30 and J usage is TRBJ1-3; D remains unclear. The CDR3 contains 15 residues. In germline, CDR1 is GTSNPN, CDR2 SVGIG (reference sequence). V lost 5 bases, J lost 0 bases, and 14 bases lay in between. CDR3 sequence: CAWSINGFSGNTIYF. DNA of the CDR3: TGTGCCTGGTCAATTAACGGGTTCTCTGGAAACACCATATATTTT.

The chain couples TRBV6-5 to TRBJ1-1, with TRBD1 identical over 9 bases. J lost 4 bases, V lost 2 bases, and 5 bases had no gene match. Germline CDR1 reads MNHEY; CDR2 reads SVGAGI. The CDR3 contains 15 residues. The CDR3 bases are TGTGCCAGCAGTTACACGGGACAGGGCGGCACTGAAGCTTTCTTT. Protein product: CASSYTGQGGTEAFF.

The V gene is TRBV6-5, the J gene TRBJ1-1; D unclear. The CDR3 spans 14 residues. Germline V lookup: CDR1 MNHEY, CDR2 SVGAGI. Trimming shortened V by 6 bases and J by 1 base, and 12 bases separated the two germline ends. The CDR3 protein is CASRLSAGNTEAFF. DNA for the CDR3: TGTGCCAGCAGGCTTTCGGCGGGGAACACTGAAGCTTTCTTT.